This T cell receptor beta chain was obtained from a study of monozygotic twins with inflammatory bowel disease. TCRdb processed the 5' RACE reads again and assigns one entry to each CDR3 protein, with no DNA. The listing records around 220,000 distinct CDR3 sequences. The CDR3 length is 15 residues. Per the germline V gene, CDR1 is MNHNS and CDR2 is SASEGT. Sequenced input: blood. This receptor was identified in a human donor with ulcerative colitis or Crohn's disease, or a healthy co-twin of an affected twin (not recorded which). J is TRBJ1-2 and V is TRBV6-1. CDR3 residues: CASSEVLYRDNGYTF.